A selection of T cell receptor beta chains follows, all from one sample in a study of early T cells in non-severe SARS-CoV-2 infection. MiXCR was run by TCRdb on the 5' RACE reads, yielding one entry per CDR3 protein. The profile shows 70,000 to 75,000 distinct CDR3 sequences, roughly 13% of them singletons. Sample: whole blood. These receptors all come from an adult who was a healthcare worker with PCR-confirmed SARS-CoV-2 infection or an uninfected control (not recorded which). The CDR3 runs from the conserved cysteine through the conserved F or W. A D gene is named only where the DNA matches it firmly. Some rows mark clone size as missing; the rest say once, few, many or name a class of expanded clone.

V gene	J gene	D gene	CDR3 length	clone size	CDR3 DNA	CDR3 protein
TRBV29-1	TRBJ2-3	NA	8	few	TGCAGCGCAGATACGCAGTATTTT	CSADTQYF
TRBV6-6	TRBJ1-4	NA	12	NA	TGTGCCAGCAGGGCGGCAAATGAAAAACTGTTTTTT	CASRAANEKLFF
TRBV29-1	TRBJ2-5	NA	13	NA	TGCAGCGTGGGCCCCGGGGTTAGAGAGACCCAGTACTTC	CSVGPGVRETQYF
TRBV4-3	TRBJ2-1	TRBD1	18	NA	TGCGCCAGCAGCCCGGACAGGGGTTTACCGAGCTCCTACAATGAGCAGTTCTTC	CASSPDRGLPSSYNEQFF
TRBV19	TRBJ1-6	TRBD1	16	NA	TGTGCCAGTAGTTCATCCCCGGGACAGCCTGTTTCACCCCTCCACTTT	CASSSSPGQPVSPLHF
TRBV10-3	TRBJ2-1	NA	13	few	TGTGCCATCAGTCCCCGGTCCTACAATGAGCAGTTCTTC	CAISPRSYNEQFF
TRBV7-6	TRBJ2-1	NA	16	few	TGTGCCAGCAGCTTAGTAATAAAAAACAGGCACAATGAGCAGTTCTTC	CASSLVIKNRHNEQFF
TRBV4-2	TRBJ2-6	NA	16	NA	TGTGCCAGCAGCCCTGAGGGAACAGCTGGGGCCAACGTCCTGACTTTC	CASSPEGTAGANVLTF
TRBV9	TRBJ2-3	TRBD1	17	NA	TGTGCCAGCAGCCCCAGGATGACAGGGTCGCCCACAGATACGCAGTATTTT	CASSPRMTGSPTDTQYF
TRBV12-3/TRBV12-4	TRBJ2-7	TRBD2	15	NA	TGTGCCAGCACCACCCAAGCGGGGGGGCCCTACGAGCAGTACTTC	CASTTQAGGPYEQYF
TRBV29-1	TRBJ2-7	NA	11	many	TGCAGCACCCGGGACGTACGCGAGCAGTACTTC	CSTRDVREQYF
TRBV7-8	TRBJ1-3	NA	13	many	TGTGCCAGCAGCCAAAGGGCAGGAAACACCATATATTTT	CASSQRAGNTIYF
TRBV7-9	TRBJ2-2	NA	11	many	TGTGCCAGCAGATTACTCGGGGAGCTGTTTTTT	CASRLLGELFF
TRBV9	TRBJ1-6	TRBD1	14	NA	TGTGCCAGCAGCGCAGGACAGGTGTACTCACCCCTCCACTTT	CASSAGQVYSPLHF
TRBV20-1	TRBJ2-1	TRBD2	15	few	TGCAGTGCCACCGGTCTAGCGGGGGCGCAGAATGAGCAGTTCTTC	CSATGLAGAQNEQFF
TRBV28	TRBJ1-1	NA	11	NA	TGTGCCAGCAGTCCTGCAGGGGCCGCTTTCTTT	CASSPAGAAFF